What follows describes a single TCR beta chain. Its target is unknown. The record originates from a study of T cell repertoires in cytomegalovirus infection. For the study at large: Both CMV infection and a matching HLA type were indicated by public TCR beta signatures. The study, taken as a whole, reports: What dominated the ex vivo response were HLA-C-restricted CMV-specific TCR beta clonotypes.

One entry per CDR3 protein, called by TCRdb with MiXCR from the reads. The table has hundreds of thousands of distinct CDR3 sequences, roughly a third seen once. The TCR sequence derives from a human donor in good health (CMV status not recorded). Some clones in this sample may be carry-over from other donors' samples. This material consisted of cultured PBMCs, taken from culture after CMV antigen stimulation.

Here the CDR3 DNA reads TGTGCCTGGAGTGTCCCAGCGGGTTGGCAGTTCTTC. Residues: CAWSVPAGWQFF. The V call is TRBV30, the J call TRBJ2-1, with a weak D call TRBD2 (6 bases). Germline V gene data show CDR1 as GTSNPN and CDR2 as SVGIG (reference sequence). Trimming left V 0 bases short and J 12 bases short, with 12 bases between. The CDR3 totals 12 residues.